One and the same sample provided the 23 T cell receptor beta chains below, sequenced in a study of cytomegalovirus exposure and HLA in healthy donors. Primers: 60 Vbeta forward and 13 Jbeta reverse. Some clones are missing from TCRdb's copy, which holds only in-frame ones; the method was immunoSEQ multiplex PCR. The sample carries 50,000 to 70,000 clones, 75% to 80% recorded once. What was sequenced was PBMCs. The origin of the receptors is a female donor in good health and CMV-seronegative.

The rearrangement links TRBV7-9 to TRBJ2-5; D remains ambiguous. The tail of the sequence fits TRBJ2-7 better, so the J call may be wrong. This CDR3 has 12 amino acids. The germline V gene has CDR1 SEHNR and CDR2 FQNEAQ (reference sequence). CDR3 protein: CASSLLEHEQYF. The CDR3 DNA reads TGTGCCAGCAGCTTACTAGAACACGAGCAGTACTTC.

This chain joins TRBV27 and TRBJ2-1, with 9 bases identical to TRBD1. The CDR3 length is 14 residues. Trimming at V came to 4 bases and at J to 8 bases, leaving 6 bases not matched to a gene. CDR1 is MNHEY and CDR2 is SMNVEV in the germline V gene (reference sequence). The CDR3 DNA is TGTGCCAGCAGTTCACAGGGGGCAGGCGATGAGCAGTTCTTC. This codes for CASSSQGAGDEQFF.

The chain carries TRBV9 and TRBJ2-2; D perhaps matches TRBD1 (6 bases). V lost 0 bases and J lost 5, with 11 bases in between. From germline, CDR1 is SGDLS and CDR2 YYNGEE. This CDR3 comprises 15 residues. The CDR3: CASSVGSRGTGELFF. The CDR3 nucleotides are TGTGCCAGCAGCGTAGGGTCCAGGGGAACCGGGGAGCTGTTTTTT. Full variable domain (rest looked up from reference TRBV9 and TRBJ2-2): DSGVTQTPKHLITATGQRVTLRCSPRSGDLSVYWYQQSLDQGLQFLIQYYNGEERAKGNILERFSAQQFPDLHSELNLSSLELGDSALYFCASSVGSRGTGELFFGEGSRLTVL.

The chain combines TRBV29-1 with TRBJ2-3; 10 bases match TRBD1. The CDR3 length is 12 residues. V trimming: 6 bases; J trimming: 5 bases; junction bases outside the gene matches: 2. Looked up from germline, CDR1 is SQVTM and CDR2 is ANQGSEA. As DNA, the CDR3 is TGCAGCGTCGGGGACAGGGGAGATACGCAGTATTTT. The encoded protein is CSVGDRGDTQYF.

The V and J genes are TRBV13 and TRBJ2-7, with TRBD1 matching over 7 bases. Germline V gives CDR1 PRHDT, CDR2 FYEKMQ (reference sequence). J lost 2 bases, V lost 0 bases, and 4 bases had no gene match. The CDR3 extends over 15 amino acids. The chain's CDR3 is CASSLGGQVAYEQYF. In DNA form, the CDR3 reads TGTGCCAGCAGCTTAGGAGGACAGGTGGCCTACGAGCAGTACTTC.

This chain's CDR3 is CATSIKANLYNEQFF. The CDR3 DNA is TGTGCCACCAGCATTAAAGCTAACTTATACAATGAGCAGTTCTTC. The chain employs TRBV15 and TRBJ2-1, with D uncertain. The CDR3 sequence is 15 residues long. Germline assignment: CDR1 LNHNV and CDR2 YYDKDF (reference sequence). V lost 4 bases and J lost 4, with 14 bases in between. Full variable domain (remainder filled in from reference TRBV15 and TRBJ2-1): DAMVIQNPRYQVTQFGKPVTLSCSQTLNHNVMYWYQQKSSQAPKLLFHYYDKDFNNEADTPDNFQSRRPNTSFCFLDIRSPGLGDTAMYLCATSIKANLYNEQFFGPGTRLTVL.

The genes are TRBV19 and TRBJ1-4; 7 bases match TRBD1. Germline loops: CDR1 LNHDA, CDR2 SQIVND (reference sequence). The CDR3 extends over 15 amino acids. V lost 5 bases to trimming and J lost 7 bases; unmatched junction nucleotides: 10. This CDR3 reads CASSPTRGQVEKLFF. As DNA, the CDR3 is TGTGCCAGTAGTCCAACCCGCGGACAGGTTGAAAAACTGTTTTTT.

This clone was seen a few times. CDR3 loop: CASSRRDRVADTQYF. The CDR3 nucleotides are TGTGCCAGCAGCCGCCGGGACAGGGTGGCAGATACGCAGTATTTT. This chain links TRBV7-9 with TRBJ2-3, with TRBD1 matching over 9 bases. The germline gives CDR1 SEHNR, CDR2 FQNEAQ (reference sequence). The CDR3 runs to 15 residues. V shed 5 bases and J 4 bases; nucleotides not matched to a gene: 7.

CDR3 coding DNA: TGTGCCAGCAGTGACCCGGGGTTGACTGAAGCTTTCTTT. This gives the protein CASSDPGLTEAFF. The chain combines TRBV2 with TRBJ1-1; D unresolved. CDR3 length: 13 amino acids. V was trimmed by 3 bases and J by 5 bases, leaving 10 bases between them. The germline CDR1 and CDR2 sequences are SNHLY and FYNNEI.

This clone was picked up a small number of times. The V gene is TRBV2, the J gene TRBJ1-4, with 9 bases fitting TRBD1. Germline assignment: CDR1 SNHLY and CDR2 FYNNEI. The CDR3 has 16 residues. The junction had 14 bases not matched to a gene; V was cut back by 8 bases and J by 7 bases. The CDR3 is CASGRAGTGGPEKLFF. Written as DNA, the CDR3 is TGTGCCAGCGGAAGGGCTGGAACAGGGGGCCCTGAAAAACTGTTTTTT.

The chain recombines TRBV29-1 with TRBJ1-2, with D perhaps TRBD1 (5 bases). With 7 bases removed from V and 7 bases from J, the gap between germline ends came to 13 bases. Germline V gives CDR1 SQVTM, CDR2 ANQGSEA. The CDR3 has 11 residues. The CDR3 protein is CSGGTGFGYTF. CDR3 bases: TGCAGCGGGGGAACAGGATTTGGCTACACCTTC. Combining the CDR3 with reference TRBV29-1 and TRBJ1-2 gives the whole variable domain SAVISQKPSRDICQRGTSLTIQCQVDSQVTMMFWYRQQPGQSLTLIATANQGSEATYESGFVIDKFPISRPNLTFSTLTVSNMSPEDSSIYLCSGGTGFGYTFGSGTRLTVV.

The CDR3 sequence: CASSSGAVGQMRETQYF. CDR3 in DNA: TGTGCCAGCAGCTCCGGTGCAGTTGGGCAGATGAGAGAGACCCAGTACTTC. This chain joins TRBV7-9 and TRBJ2-5, with D unclear. V lost 4 bases and J 4 bases, leaving 22 bases between the germline ends. Looked up from germline, CDR1 is SEHNR and CDR2 is FQNEAQ (reference sequence). This CDR3 has 17 amino acids. The full variable domain, its missing parts supplied by reference TRBV7-9 and TRBJ2-5, is DTGVSQNPRHKITKRGQNVTFRCDPISEHNRLYWYRQTLGQGPEFLTYFQNEAQLEKSRLLSDRFSAERPKGSFSTLEIQRTEQGDSAMYLCASSSGAVGQMRETQYFGPGTRLLVL.

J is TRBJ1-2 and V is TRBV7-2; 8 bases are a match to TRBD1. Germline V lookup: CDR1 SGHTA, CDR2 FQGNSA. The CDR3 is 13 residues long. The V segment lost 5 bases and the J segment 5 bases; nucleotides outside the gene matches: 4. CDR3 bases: TGTGCCAGCAGCCGGGACAGGCAATATGGCTACACCTTC. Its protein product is CASSRDRQYGYTF. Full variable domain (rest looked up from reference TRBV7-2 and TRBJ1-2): GAGVSQSPSNKVTEKGKDVELRCDPISGHTALYWYRQSLGQGLEFLIYFQGNSAPDKSGLPSDRFSAERTGGSVSTLTIQRTQQEDSAVYLCASSRDRQYGYTFGSGTRLTVV.

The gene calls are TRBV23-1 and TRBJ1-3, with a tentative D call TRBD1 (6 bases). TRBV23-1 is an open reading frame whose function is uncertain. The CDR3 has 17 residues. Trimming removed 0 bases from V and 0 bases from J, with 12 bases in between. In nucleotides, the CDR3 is TGCGCCAGCAGTCAATCGCTACACAGGGACTCTGGAAACACCATATATTTT. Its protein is CASSQSLHRDSGNTIYF.

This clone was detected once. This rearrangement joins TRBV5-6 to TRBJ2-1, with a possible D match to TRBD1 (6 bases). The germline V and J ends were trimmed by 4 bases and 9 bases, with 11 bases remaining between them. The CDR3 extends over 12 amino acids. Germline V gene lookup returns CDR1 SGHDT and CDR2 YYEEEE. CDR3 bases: TGTGCCAGCAGCCGACAGGTTGTTGAGCAGTTCTTC. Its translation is CASSRQVVEQFF.

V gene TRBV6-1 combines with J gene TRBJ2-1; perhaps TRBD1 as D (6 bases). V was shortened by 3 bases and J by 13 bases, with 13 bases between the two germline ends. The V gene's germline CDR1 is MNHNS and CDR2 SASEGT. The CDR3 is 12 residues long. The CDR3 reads CASSEIQGIQFF. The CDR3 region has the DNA TGTGCCAGCAGTGAGATACAGGGAATACAGTTCTTC.

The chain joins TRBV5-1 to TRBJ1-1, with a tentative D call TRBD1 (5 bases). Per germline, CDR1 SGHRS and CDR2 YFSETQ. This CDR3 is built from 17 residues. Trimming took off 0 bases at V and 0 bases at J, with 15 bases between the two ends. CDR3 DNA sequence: TGCGCCAGCAGCTTGGCGGGGGGGTATGGTGTGAACACTGAAGCTTTCTTT. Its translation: CASSLAGGYGVNTEAFF.

As DNA, the CDR3 is TGTGCCAGCAGCTTAGCTGAGGGACTAGAGGCAGATACGCAGTATTTT. This gives the protein CASSLAEGLEADTQYF. The chain carries TRBV7-9 and TRBJ2-3, with 8 bases matching TRBD2. The J segment lost 4 bases and the V segment lost 0 bases, leaving 6 bases of the junction unmatched. This CDR3 has 16 amino acids. Germline V gene sequence: CDR1 SEHNR, CDR2 FQNEAQ (reference sequence).

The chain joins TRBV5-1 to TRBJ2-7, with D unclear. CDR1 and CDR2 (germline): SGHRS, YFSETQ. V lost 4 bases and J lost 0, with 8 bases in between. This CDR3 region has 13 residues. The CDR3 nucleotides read TGCGCCAGCAGCGCAGACAACTCCTACGAGCAGTACTTC. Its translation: CASSADNSYEQYF.

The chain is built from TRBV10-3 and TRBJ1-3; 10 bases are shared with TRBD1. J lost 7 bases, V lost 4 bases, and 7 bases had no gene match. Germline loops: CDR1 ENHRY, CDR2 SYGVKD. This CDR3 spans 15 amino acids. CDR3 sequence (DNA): TGTGCCATCAGTGCACGGGACAGGGGTATTAACACCATATATTTT. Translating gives CAISARDRGINTIYF.

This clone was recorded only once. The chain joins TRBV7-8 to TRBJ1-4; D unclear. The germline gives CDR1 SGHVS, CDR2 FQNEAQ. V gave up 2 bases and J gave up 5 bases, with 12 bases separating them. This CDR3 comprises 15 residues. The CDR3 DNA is TGTGCCAGCAGCTTAATGGGCAGCCCGAATGAAAAACTGTTTTTT. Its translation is CASSLMGSPNEKLFF.

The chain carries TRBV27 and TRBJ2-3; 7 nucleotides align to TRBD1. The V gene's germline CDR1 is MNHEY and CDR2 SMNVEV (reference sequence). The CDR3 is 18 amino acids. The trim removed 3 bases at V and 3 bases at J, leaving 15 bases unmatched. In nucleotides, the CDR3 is TGTGCCAGCAGTTTCCCCTCCGGGACAGTGTCCGGGACAGATACGCAGTATTTT. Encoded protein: CASSFPSGTVSGTDTQYF.

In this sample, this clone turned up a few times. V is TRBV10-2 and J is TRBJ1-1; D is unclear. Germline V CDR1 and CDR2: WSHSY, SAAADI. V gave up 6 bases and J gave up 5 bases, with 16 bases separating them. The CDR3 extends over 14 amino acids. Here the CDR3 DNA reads TGCGCCAGCAGAAAGGGATCTGAGGGAACTGAAGCTTTCTTT. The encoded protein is CASRKGSEGTEAFF.